The 25 T cell receptor beta chains in this list originate from one sample, sequenced in a study of CD8 T cells in Susac syndrome. Reverse transcription used roughly 0.45 to 1 ug RNA and random hexamers. One entry per CDR3 protein results from TCRdb running MiXCR on the immunoSEQ multiplex PCR reads. The sample has roughly 400,000 distinct CDR3 sequences, 75% to 90% seen once. Sequencing was carried out using CD8+ T cells from PBMCs. Source of these receptors: a human donor with multiple sclerosis.

This clonotype was counted a few times. The V and J genes are TRBV1 and TRBJ1-2. TRBV1 is shown as a pseudogene. The CDR3 is made up of 14 amino acids. The CDR3 loop reads CTSTATGIYYGYTF. The CDR3 region has the DNA TGCACCTCTACCGCTACAGGGATTTACTATGGCTACACCTTC.

The V gene is TRBV6-1, the J gene TRBJ2-5, with D perhaps given as TRBD1 or TRBD2 (5 bases each). The germline gives CDR1 MNHNS, CDR2 SASEGT. The CDR3 spans 18 residues. Trimming took off 2 bases at V and 3 bases at J, with 22 bases between the two ends. The CDR3, as DNA: TGTGCCAGCAGTGAATTTAAGTGGGGGTTCCAGGACAAAGAGACCCAGTACTTC. Translating it yields CASSEFKWGFQDKETQYF.

The chain employs TRBV2 and TRBJ2-5; a possible D gene is TRBD2 (6 bases). CDR1 is SNHLY, CDR2 FYNNEI, per germline. Trimming took off 8 bases at V and 2 bases at J, with 15 bases between the two ends. The CDR3 loop spans 14 amino acids. The CDR3 spells CASQGTALQETQYF. CDR3 in DNA: TGTGCCAGCCAAGGGACTGCGTTACAAGAGACCCAGTACTTC.

This clonotype has more than one count but fewer than ten. The V call is TRBV6-1, the J call TRBJ2-7; 13 nucleotides align to TRBD2. V shed 3 bases and J 2 bases; nucleotides not matched to a gene: 1. The CDR3 is made up of 15 amino acids. In germline, CDR1 is MNHNS, CDR2 SASEGT. This chain's CDR3 is CASSDGLAGAYEQYF. In DNA form, the CDR3 reads TGTGCCAGCAGTGACGGACTAGCGGGAGCCTACGAGCAGTACTTC.

This clonotype was detected only once. This chain joins TRBV19 and TRBJ1-4; possible D gene TRBD1, 5 bases. Germline V gene data show CDR1 as LNHDA and CDR2 as SQIVND (reference sequence). Trimming took off 7 bases at V and 14 bases at J, with 11 bases between the two ends. The CDR3 covers 10 residues. CDR3 nucleotide sequence: TGTGCCAGTATGGGGGAGGCGCTGTTTTTT. Its translation: CASMGEALFF.

The rearrangement links TRBV4-1 to TRBJ1-2; weak D call: TRBD1 (6 bases). Trimming stripped 2 bases from V and 2 bases from J, with 15 bases between. CDR1 and CDR2 (germline): MGHRA, YSYEKL. This CDR3 is built from 16 residues. The CDR3 here is CASSQSYYRVNYGYTF. The CDR3 DNA sequence: TGCGCCAGCAGCCAAAGCTATTACAGGGTAAACTATGGCTACACCTTC.

There are a few counts of this clonotype. This rearrangement joins TRBV6-2 or TRBV6-3 to TRBJ2-7; D is unresolved. The V gene lost 3 bases and the J gene lost 4 bases, with 7 bases spanning the gap. Germline V gene lookup returns CDR1 MNHEY and CDR2 SVGEGT. CDR3 length equals 12 residues. In DNA form, the CDR3 reads TGTGCCAGCAGTTATGCCGGATACGAGCAGTACTTC. The encoded protein is CASSYAGYEQYF.

The chain uses TRBV6-5 and TRBJ1-5; no reliable D call. The CDR3 totals 14 residues. The ends were cut back, 4 bases at V and 4 bases at J, with 11 bases in the middle. Germline V lookup: CDR1 MNHEY, CDR2 SVGAGI. CDR3 residues: CASSSLDGNQPQHF. DNA of the CDR3: TGTGCCAGCAGTTCCCTGGACGGGAATCAGCCCCAGCATTTT.

This chain links TRBV7-8 with TRBJ1-2, with 10 nucleotides matching TRBD1. After removal of 1 base from V and 6 bases from J, the junction contained 5 bases not matched to a gene. The CDR3 consists of 15 residues. Germline lookup yields CDR1 SGHVS and CDR2 FQNEAQ. CDR3 region: CASSLGDRGWNGYTF. The CDR3 DNA reads as TGTGCCAGCAGCTTAGGGGACAGGGGTTGGAATGGCTACACCTTC.

This rearrangement joins TRBV6-5 to TRBJ2-1; no reliable D call. The CDR3 contains 12 residues. V was cut by 11 bases and J by 0 bases, with 8 bases left in between. Looked up from germline, CDR1 is MNHEY and CDR2 is SVGAGI. The CDR3 is CACGYSYNEQFF. The CDR3 DNA follows: TGTGCCTGCGGCTACTCCTACAATGAGCAGTTCTTC.

V usage is TRBV6-1 and J usage is TRBJ1-1; D is possibly TRBD1 (6 bases). The CDR3 totals 15 residues. Germline V CDR1 and CDR2: MNHNS, SASEGT. V was clipped by 1 base and J by 4 bases, with 13 bases between them. Here the CDR3 DNA reads TGTGCCAGCAGTGAAGAACCAGGGGAAAGCACTGAAGCTTTCTTT. Translated, it gives CASSEEPGESTEAFF.

The chain links TRBV27 to TRBJ1-6; D is unclear. Trimming left V 3 bases short and J 6 bases short, with 6 bases between. Germline lookup yields CDR1 MNHEY and CDR2 SMNVEV (reference sequence). This CDR3 has 13 amino acids. CDR3 sequence: CASSFGGNSPLHF. In DNA, the CDR3 is TGTGCCAGCAGTTTTGGAGGTAATTCACCCCTCCACTTT.

The CDR3: CAISDRGDTEAFF. CDR3 nucleotides: TGTGCCATCAGTGACCGGGGGGACACTGAAGCTTTCTTT. The chain couples TRBV10-3 to TRBJ1-1; perhaps TRBD1 as D (5 bases). Germline CDR1 and CDR2: ENHRY and SYGVKD. V lost 3 bases to trimming and J lost 3 bases, with 8 bases between them. The CDR3 sequence is 13 residues long.

The chain has TRBV7-4 and TRBJ1-1; D gene uncertain. Germline values: CDR1 SGHVT, CDR2 SQSDAQ. With 3 bases removed from V and 1 base from J, the gap between germline ends came to 12 bases. The length of the CDR3 is 15 residues. The CDR3 bases are TGTGCCAGCAGCTTTGGAAGGGAGGAGAACACTGAAGCTTTCTTT. It specifies CASSFGREENTEAFF.

The chain joins TRBV6-5 to TRBJ1-1, with D unclear. Deletions cut 5 bases from V and 4 bases from J, with 17 bases between. Per the germline V gene, CDR1 is MNHEY and CDR2 is SVGAGI. The CDR3 runs 15 residues. DNA of the CDR3: TGTGCCAGCAGTCCGACTGCGAATTCGGGCACTGAAGCTTTCTTT. Translating it yields CASSPTANSGTEAFF.

For the CDR3, the DNA is TGCAGTGCGCGCCCCACTAGCGAGACTAGCACAGATACGCAGTATTTT. It specifies CSARPTSETSTDTQYF. V usage is TRBV20-1 and J usage is TRBJ2-3; 7 bases map to TRBD2. Trimming removed 6 bases from V and 0 bases from J; junction bases left unmatched: 12. The CDR3 loop spans 16 amino acids. Germline V lookup: CDR1 DFQATT, CDR2 SNEGSKA (reference sequence).

This chain connects TRBV5-1 to TRBJ1-6; 10 nucleotides match TRBD1. The CDR3 has 16 residues. Germline lookup yields CDR1 SGHRS and CDR2 YFSETQ. Unmatched junction bases numbered 11, after V lost 4 bases and J lost 10 bases. The CDR3 coding sequence is TGCGCCAGCAGCCTACGACCCAGGACAGGGGGGTCACCCCTCCACTTT. As protein: CASSLRPRTGGSPLHF. Using reference TRBV5-1 and TRBJ1-6 for the parts outside the CDR3, the full variable domain is KAGVTQTPRYLIKTRGQQVTLSCSPISGHRSVSWYQQTPGQGLQFLFEYFSETQRNKGNFPGRFSGRQFSNSRSEMNVSTLELGDSALYLCASSLRPRTGGSPLHFGNGTRLTVT.

The chain carries TRBV7-9 and TRBJ2-7; possible D gene TRBD1, 6 bases. The CDR3 extends over 15 amino acids. Germline loops: CDR1 SEHNR, CDR2 FQNEAQ (reference sequence). Between the trimmed V and J ends, which lost 3 bases and 1 base, there was a span of 13 bases. The CDR3 DNA follows: TGTGCCAGCAGCTTGGGACAATTCGCGTCCTACGAGCAGTACTTC. Amino acids: CASSLGQFASYEQYF.

The V gene is TRBV7-9, the J gene TRBJ2-2; the D is unclear. CDR1 is SEHNR and CDR2 is FQNEAQ in the germline V gene (reference sequence). The CDR3 extends over 13 amino acids. Trimming stripped 5 bases from V and 2 bases from J, with 6 bases between. The CDR3 DNA sequence: TGTGCCAGCAGCCTCTTTAACACCGGGGAGCTGTTTTTT. Protein product: CASSLFNTGELFF.

The V gene is TRBV4-1, the J gene TRBJ2-7; no definite D call. Trimming left V 0 bases short and J 1 base short, with 10 bases between. Germline lookup yields CDR1 MGHRA and CDR2 YSYEKL. This CDR3 spans 15 amino acids. The CDR3 region has the DNA TGCGCCAGCAGCCAAGATTCAGGACGGTCCTACGAGCAGTACTTC. This translates into CASSQDSGRSYEQYF.

The V and J genes are TRBV7-9 and TRBJ2-7, with TRBD2 matching 11 bases. The ends lost 5 bases at V and 6 bases at J; junction bases unmatched: 15. Germline CDR1 is SEHNR and CDR2 is FQNEAQ (reference sequence). CDR3 length: 17 residues. DNA for the CDR3: TGTGCCAGCAGCCACATAGCGGGAGGGCCGGGAGGCGCCGAGCAGTACTTC. It specifies CASSHIAGGPGGAEQYF.

This clonotype was seen only once. The chain carries TRBV6-1 and TRBJ2-3; TRBD2 matches at 14 bases. The CDR3 contains 21 residues. V dropped 6 bases and J dropped 0; count of bases not matched to a gene: 17. Germline V gene data show CDR1 as MNHNS and CDR2 as SASEGT. The CDR3 loop is CASSQYEGTSGGLASTDTQYF. In DNA, the CDR3 is TGTGCCAGCAGCCAATACGAAGGGACTAGCGGGGGCCTCGCGAGCACAGATACGCAGTATTTT.

The gene calls are TRBV5-1 and TRBJ2-7; D perhaps matches TRBD2 (6 bases). The CDR3 totals 13 residues. Germline V lookup: CDR1 SGHRS, CDR2 YFSETQ. Between the trimmed V and J ends, which lost 0 bases and 5 bases, there was a span of 9 bases. The CDR3 bases are TGCGCCAGCAGCTTGGGACTAGACCACGAGCAGTACTTC. It codes for CASSLGLDHEQYF.

This chain uses TRBV5-4 with TRBJ1-1; D might be TRBD1 (5 bases). There are 15 residues in the CDR3. V was clipped by 0 bases and J by 4 bases, with 13 bases between them. Germline values: CDR1 SGHNT, CDR2 YYREEE (reference sequence). The CDR3 loop is CASSLGRVGSTEAFF. CDR3 coding DNA: TGTGCCAGCAGCTTGGGCAGGGTGGGTAGCACTGAAGCTTTCTTT.

The chain couples TRBV7-9 to TRBJ2-7, with TRBD1 identical over 11 bases. The junction had 10 bases not matched to a gene; V was cut back by 5 bases and J by 7 bases. Germline CDR1 and CDR2: SEHNR and FQNEAQ (reference sequence). This CDR3 comprises 15 residues. The CDR3 here is CASSTRTGGAGEQYF. The CDR3 DNA follows: TGTGCCAGCAGCACCCGGACAGGGGGCGCGGGGGAGCAGTACTTC. The full variable domain, in which reference TRBV7-9 and TRBJ2-7 provide the parts outside the CDR3, is DTGVSQNPRHKITKRGQNVTFRCDPISEHNRLYWYRQTLGQGPEFLTYFQNEAQLEKSRLLSDRFSAERPKGSFSTLEIQRTEQGDSAMYLCASSTRTGGAGEQYFGPGTRLTVT.